The next 4 T cell receptor beta chains were all read from a single sample in a study of Siglec-9 on CD8 T cells in melanoma. Repertoires were generated with immunoSEQ multiplex PCR, while TCRdb's copy carries only in-frame clones and drops some. The repertoire includes 25,000 to 35,000 clones, 80% of them detected once, and 5.8% sits in the top ten. What was sequenced was Siglec-9- CD8+ T cells sorted from blood. The receptors originated from a human donor in good health.

J is TRBJ1-1 and V is TRBV4-1; tentative D call: TRBD1 (6 bases). With 4 bases removed from V and 4 bases from J, the gap between germline ends came to 16 bases. The CDR3 sequence is 15 residues long. Germline V gene data show CDR1 as MGHRA and CDR2 as YSYEKL. The CDR3 spells CASSLLKTGPTEAFF. CDR3 coding DNA: TGCGCCAGCAGCCTCCTAAAGACAGGTCCCACTGAAGCTTTCTTT.

The J gene is TRBJ2-1, the V gene TRBV19; D unclear. CDR1 and CDR2 from the germline V gene are LNHDA and SQIVND (reference sequence). V shed 3 bases and J shed 9 bases, with 6 bases lying between them. The CDR3 runs to 11 residues. CDR3 sequence: CASSIYGEQFF. The DNA of the CDR3 is TGTGCCAGTAGTATTTATGGTGAGCAGTTCTTC.

This sequence joins TRBV27 and TRBJ1-1; D unclear. The germline V and J ends were trimmed by 6 bases and 1 base, with 15 bases remaining between them. This CDR3 has 15 amino acids. CDR1 MNHEY and CDR2 SMNVEV come from the germline V gene (reference sequence). Here the CDR3 reads CASSPLRERNTEAFF. The CDR3 coding sequence is TGTGCCAGCAGCCCCCTAAGGGAGCGGAACACTGAAGCTTTCTTT.

The DNA of the CDR3 is TGTGCCAGCAGTGAAGTGGATGACACCATATATTTT. This gives the protein CASSEVDDTIYF. V gene TRBV2 combines with J gene TRBJ1-3, with D uncertain. V lost 1 base, J lost 8 bases, and 6 bases lay in between. Germline V lookup: CDR1 SNHLY, CDR2 FYNNEI. This CDR3 comprises 12 residues. Using reference TRBV2 and TRBJ1-3 for the parts outside the CDR3, the full variable domain is EPEVTQTPSHQVTQMGQEVILRCVPISNHLYFYWYRQILGQKVEFLVSFYNNEISEKSEIFDDQFSVERPDGSNFTLKIRSTKLEDSAMYFCASSEVDDTIYFGEGSWLTVV.